A selection of T cell receptor beta chains follows, all from one sample in a study of Graves' ophthalmopathy and Graves' hyperthyroidism. TCRdb re-called the multiplex PCR reads through MiXCR, storing one row per CDR3 protein. The sample includes about 400,000 distinct CDR3 sequences, 15% to 20% of them seen just once. Source material: peripheral blood. The receptors originated from a woman between 18 and 30 years old with Graves' ophthalmopathy. Each CDR3 is given with its conserved first and last residue. D genes are given only for firm matches. Size is omitted from some rows. Given values are once, few, many or a class for expanded clones.

d_call	v_call	j_call	clone_size	cdr3_length	cdr3_nt	cdr3_aa
NA	TRBV25-1	TRBJ1-2	many	13	TGTGCCAGCAGTGGCCCGGCCTACCGAGGCTACACCTTC	CASSGPAYRGYTF
TRBD1	TRBV29-1	TRBJ2-7	many	14	TGCAGCGTTGCCGAAACCTGGACAGGGCGTGAGCAGTACTTC	CSVAETWTGREQYF
NA	TRBV7-2	TRBJ1-6	few	15	TGTGCCAGCAGCTTGGCGCAGGGCTTGAATTCACCCCTCCACTTT	CASSLAQGLNSPLHF
NA	TRBV12-3/TRBV12-4	TRBJ2-7	NA	13	TGTGCCAGCTCCACTGGGGCCGATTACGAGCAGTACTTC	CASSTGADYEQYF
TRBD2	TRBV6-2/TRBV6-3	TRBJ2-2	many	17	TGTGCCAGCAGCTACTCGGTACTAGCGGCAAACACCGGGGAGCTGTTTTTT	CASSYSVLAANTGELFF
NA	TRBV7-9	TRBJ2-7	many	14	TGTGCCAGCAGCTTAGAGGGTCCGGTTTACGAGCAGTACTTC	CASSLEGPVYEQYF
NA	TRBV7-9	TRBJ2-7	NA	14	TGTGCCAGCAGCTTAGGTGTGGGGACCGACGAGCAGTACTTC	CASSLGVGTDEQYF
TRBD1	TRBV19	TRBJ1-6	many	17	TGTGCCAGTAGCCGGTTAGGACAGGGCCGGAATATTTCACCCCTCCACTTT	CASSRLGQGRNISPLHF
NA	TRBV12-3/TRBV12-4	TRBJ1-1	NA	12	TGTGCCAGCAGCAACAGGGTGGCTGAAGCTTTCTTT	CASSNRVAEAFF
NA	TRBV11-2	TRBJ2-7	many	15	TGTGCCAGCAGCTCCCGGGACCTCAAGTCCTACGAGCAGTACTTC	CASSSRDLKSYEQYF
NA	TRBV13	TRBJ1-3	many	15	TGTGCCAGCAGCTCGCTGGGGACTTTTGGAAACACCATATATTTT	CASSSLGTFGNTIYF
TRBD1	TRBV20-1	TRBJ1-2	NA	12	TGCAGTCGGAGGGGGCAGGCGGATGGCTACACCTTC	CSRRGQADGYTF
NA	TRBV28	TRBJ1-5	many	12	TGTGCCAGCAGTTTGGACAATCAGCCCCAGCATTTT	CASSLDNQPQHF
NA	TRBV6-2/TRBV6-3	TRBJ2-4	many	12	TGTGGCAGCAGTTACCCGGAAAGGGTTCAGTACTTC	CGSSYPERVQYF
NA	TRBV28	TRBJ1-1	many	15	TGTGCCAGCAGGCAGGACTTAGGGAGGGGCACTGAAGCTTTCTTT	CASRQDLGRGTEAFF
TRBD2	TRBV7-2	TRBJ2-7	many	15	TGTGCCAGCAGCCCAGGACTAGCGGGGGTCTACGAGCAGTACTTC	CASSPGLAGVYEQYF
NA	TRBV12-3/TRBV12-4	TRBJ2-2	NA	19	TGTGCCAGCAGTTCCGGTCGATTTTCTACTCCCTTATACACCGGGGAGCTGTTTTTT	CASSSGRFSTPLYTGELFF
TRBD1	TRBV12-3/TRBV12-4	TRBJ1-3	many	15	TGTGCCAGCAGAGAACAAACAGGGGCTGGAAACACCATATATTTT	CASREQTGAGNTIYF
NA	TRBV27	TRBJ1-2	many	14	TGTGCCAGCAGTTTAGGTGGGACGGCCTATGGCTACACCTTC	CASSLGGTAYGYTF
NA	TRBV6-1	TRBJ2-2	NA	15	TGTGCCAGCAGCGCCATTGGGGCGGACACCGGGGAGCTGTTTTTT	CASSAIGADTGELFF
NA	TRBV6-2/TRBV6-3	TRBJ2-7	NA	14	TGTGCCAGCAGTTACGGCTCCAGGTCCTACGAGCAGTACTTC	CASSYGSRSYEQYF
TRBD1	TRBV6-5	TRBJ2-2	many	16	TGTGCCAGCAGTTACCCGACAGGGGGGGGGGCCGGGGAGCTGTTTTTT	CASSYPTGGGAGELFF
NA	TRBV12-3/TRBV12-4	TRBJ1-2	NA	13	TGTGCCAGCAGTCCCGGGATCTCCTATGGCTACACCTTC	CASSPGISYGYTF
NA	TRBV5-6	TRBJ2-2	many	12	TGTGCCAGCAGCTTGGGCTTGAAAGGACTGTTTTTT	CASSLGLKGLFF
NA	TRBV7-9	TRBJ1-1	many	15	TGTGCCAGCAGCAACCCACCGGGGGCTCGGACTGAAGCTTTCTTT	CASSNPPGARTEAFF
NA	TRBV12-3/TRBV12-4	TRBJ1-1	many	14	TGTGCCAGCAGTTCGGGACTGGAGAACACTGAAGCTTTCTTT	CASSSGLENTEAFF
NA	TRBV30	TRBJ2-7	NA	16	TGTGCCTGGAGTCCGCCCGGACTTACCAACCCCTACGAGCAGTACTTC	CAWSPPGLTNPYEQYF
NA	TRBV2	TRBJ2-4	many	15	TGTGCCAGCAGCGGCATACTAGGAGCCAAAAACATTCAGTACTTC	CASSGILGAKNIQYF